The clone carrying this T cell receptor (beta chain) was detected only a few times. The target antigen is unknown. CDR1 and CDR2 (germline): SQVTM, ANQGSEA. There are 13 residues in the CDR3. These data belong to a study of CD8+ T cells in alopecia areata. The study, taken as a whole, reports: It was lesional scalp, especially alopecia totalis/universalis, that showed higher clonality than normal scalp.

cDNA reverse transcribed from extracted RNA served as the sequencing template. Clones were read by immunoSEQ multiplex PCR, and TCRdb kept only the in-frame ones, dropping some. The table lists about 97,000 clones, around 45% of them singletons. Peripheral blood and lesional scalp punch biopsies came from alopecia areata patients. V usage is TRBV29-1 and J usage is TRBJ2-7; 8 positions agree with TRBD1. This sequence originates from a human donor with alopecia areata. The specimen sequenced was CD4+ T cells sorted from blood. The DNA for the CDR3 is TGCAGTGTTCTCGGGACAGGACCTTACGAGCAGTACTTC. Its translation: CSVLGTGPYEQYF.